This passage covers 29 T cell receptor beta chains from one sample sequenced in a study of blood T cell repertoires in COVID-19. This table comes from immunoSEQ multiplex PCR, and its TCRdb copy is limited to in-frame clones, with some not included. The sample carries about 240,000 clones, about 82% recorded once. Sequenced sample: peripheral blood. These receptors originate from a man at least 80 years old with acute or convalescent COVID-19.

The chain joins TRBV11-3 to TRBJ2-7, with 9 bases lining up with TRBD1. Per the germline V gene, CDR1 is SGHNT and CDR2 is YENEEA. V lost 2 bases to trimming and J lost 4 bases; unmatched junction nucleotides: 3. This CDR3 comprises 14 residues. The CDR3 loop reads CASSLMGQGYEQYF. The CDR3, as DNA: TGTGCCAGCAGCTTAATGGGACAGGGTTACGAGCAGTACTTC.

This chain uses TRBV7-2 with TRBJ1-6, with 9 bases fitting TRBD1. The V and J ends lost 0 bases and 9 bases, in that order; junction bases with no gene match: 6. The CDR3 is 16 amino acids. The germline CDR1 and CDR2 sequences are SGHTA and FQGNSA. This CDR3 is CASSLAGQGLFSPLHF. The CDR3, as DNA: TGTGCCAGCAGCTTAGCGGGACAGGGCCTCTTTTCACCCCTCCACTTT.

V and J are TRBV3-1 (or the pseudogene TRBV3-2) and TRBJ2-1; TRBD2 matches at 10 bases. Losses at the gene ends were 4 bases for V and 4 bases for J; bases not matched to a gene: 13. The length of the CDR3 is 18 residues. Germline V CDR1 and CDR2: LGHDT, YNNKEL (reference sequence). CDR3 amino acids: CASSRRLSGGAGYNEQFF. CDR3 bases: TGTGCCAGCAGCCGAAGACTAAGCGGGGGGGCAGGGTACAATGAGCAGTTCTTC.

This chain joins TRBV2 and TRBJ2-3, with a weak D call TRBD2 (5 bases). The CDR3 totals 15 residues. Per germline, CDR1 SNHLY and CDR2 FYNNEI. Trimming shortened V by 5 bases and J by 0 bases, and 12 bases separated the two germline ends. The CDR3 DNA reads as TGTGCCAGCAGTCCTACCGGGATAAGCACAGATACGCAGTATTTT. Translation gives CASSPTGISTDTQYF.

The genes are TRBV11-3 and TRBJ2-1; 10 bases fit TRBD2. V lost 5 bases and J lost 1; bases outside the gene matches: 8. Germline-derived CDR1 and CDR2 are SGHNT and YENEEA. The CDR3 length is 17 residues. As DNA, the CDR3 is TGTGCCAGCAGCCTTACGCTAGCGGGGGTTTCCTACAATGAGCAGTTCTTC. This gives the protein CASSLTLAGVSYNEQFF. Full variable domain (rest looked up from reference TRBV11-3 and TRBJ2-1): EAGVVQSPRYKIIEKKQPVAFWCNPISGHNTLYWYLQNLGQGPELLIRYENEEAVDDSQLPKDRFSAERLKGVDSTLKIQPAELGDSAVYLCASSLTLAGVSYNEQFFGPGTRLTVL.

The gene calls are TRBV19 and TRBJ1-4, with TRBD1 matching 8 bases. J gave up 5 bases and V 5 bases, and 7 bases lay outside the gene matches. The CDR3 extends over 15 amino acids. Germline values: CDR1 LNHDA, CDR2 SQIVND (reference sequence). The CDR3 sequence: CASSLKQGVNEKLFF. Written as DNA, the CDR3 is TGTGCCAGTAGTCTCAAACAGGGGGTCAATGAAAAACTGTTTTTT.

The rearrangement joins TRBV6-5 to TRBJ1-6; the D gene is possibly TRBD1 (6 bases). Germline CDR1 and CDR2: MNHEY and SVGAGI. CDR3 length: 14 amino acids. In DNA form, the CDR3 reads TGTGGCGCAAGTACAGGGAAATATAATTCACCCCTCCACTTT. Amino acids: CGASTGKYNSPLHF.

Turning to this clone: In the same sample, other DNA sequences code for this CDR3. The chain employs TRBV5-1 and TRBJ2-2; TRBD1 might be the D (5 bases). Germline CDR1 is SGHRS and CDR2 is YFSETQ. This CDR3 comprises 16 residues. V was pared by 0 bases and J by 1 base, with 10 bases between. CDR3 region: CASSLAGQRNTGELFF. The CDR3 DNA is TGCGCCAGCAGCTTGGCAGGGCAAAGGAACACCGGGGAGCTGTTTTTT.

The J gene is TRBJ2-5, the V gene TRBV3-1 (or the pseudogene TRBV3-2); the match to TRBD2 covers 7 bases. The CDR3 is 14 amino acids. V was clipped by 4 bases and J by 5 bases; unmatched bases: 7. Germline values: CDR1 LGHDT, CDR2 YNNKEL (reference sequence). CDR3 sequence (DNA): TGTGCCAGCAGCCCCCGGACTAGATCGGAGACCCAGTACTTC. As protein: CASSPRTRSETQYF.

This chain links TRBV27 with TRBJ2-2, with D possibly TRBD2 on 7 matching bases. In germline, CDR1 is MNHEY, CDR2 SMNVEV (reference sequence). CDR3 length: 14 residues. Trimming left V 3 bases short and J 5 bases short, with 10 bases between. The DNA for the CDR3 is TGTGCCAGCAGTTTCGGGGGGCGAACCGGGGAGCTGTTTTTT. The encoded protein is CASSFGGRTGELFF.

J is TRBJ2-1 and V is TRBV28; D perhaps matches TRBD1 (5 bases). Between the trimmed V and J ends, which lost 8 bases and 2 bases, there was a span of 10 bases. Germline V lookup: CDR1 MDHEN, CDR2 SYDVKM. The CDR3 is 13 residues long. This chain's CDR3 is CASEDNAYNEQFF. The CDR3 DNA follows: TGTGCCAGCGAGGACAACGCCTACAATGAGCAGTTCTTC. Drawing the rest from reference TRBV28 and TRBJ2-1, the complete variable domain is DVKVTQSSRYLVKRTGEKVFLECVQDMDHENMFWYRQDPGLGLRLIYFSYDVKMKEKGDIPEGYSVSREKKERFSLILESASTNQTSMYLCASEDNAYNEQFFGPGTRLTVL.

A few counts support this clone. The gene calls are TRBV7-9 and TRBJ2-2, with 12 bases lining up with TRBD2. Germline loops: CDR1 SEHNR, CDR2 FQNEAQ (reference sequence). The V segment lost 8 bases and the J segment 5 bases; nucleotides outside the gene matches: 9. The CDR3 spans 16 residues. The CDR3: CASVPPGLAGTGELFF. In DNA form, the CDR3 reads TGTGCCAGCGTCCCCCCCGGACTAGCGGGGACCGGGGAGCTGTTTTTT.

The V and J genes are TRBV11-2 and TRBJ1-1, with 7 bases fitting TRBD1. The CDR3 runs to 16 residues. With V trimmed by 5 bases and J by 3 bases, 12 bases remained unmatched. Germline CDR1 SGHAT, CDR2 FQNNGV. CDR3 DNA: TGTGCCAGCAGCCGCGAGAGGGGGCATGGGGACACTGAAGCTTTCTTT. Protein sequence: CASSRERGHGDTEAFF.

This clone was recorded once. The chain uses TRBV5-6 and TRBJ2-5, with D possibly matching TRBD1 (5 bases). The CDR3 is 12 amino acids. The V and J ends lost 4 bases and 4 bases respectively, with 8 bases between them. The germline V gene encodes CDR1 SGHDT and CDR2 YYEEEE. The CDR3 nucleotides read TGTGCCAGCAGCGCAGGGCGAGAGACCCAGTACTTC. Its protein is CASSAGRETQYF.

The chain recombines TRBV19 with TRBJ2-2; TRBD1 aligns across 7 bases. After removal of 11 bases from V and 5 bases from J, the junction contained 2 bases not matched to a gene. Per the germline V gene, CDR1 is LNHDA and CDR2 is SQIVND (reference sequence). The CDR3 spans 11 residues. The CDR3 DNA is TGTGCCGGGGGACAGACCGGGGAGCTGTTTTTT. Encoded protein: CAGGQTGELFF.

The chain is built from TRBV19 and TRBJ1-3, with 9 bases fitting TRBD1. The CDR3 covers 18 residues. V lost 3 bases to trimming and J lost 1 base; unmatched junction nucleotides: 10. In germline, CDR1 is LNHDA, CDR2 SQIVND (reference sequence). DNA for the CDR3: TGTGCCAGTAGTATCCGGGGGACAGGGAGTTCGTCTGGAAACACCATATATTTT. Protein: CASSIRGTGSSSGNTIYF.

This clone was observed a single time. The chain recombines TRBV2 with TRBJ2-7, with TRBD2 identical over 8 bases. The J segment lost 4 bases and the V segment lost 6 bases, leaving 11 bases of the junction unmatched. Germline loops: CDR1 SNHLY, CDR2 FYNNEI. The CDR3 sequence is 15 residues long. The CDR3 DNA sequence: TGTGCCAGCAGCCCCTCCGGGACTAGTCGTTACGAGCAGTACTTC. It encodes CASSPSGTSRYEQYF.

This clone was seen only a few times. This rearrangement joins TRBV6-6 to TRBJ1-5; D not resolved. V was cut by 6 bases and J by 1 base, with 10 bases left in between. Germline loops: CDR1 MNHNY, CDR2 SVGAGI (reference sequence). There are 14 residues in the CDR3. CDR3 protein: CASRAGTSNQPQHF. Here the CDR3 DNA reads TGTGCCAGCAGGGCGGGAACGAGCAATCAGCCCCAGCATTTT.

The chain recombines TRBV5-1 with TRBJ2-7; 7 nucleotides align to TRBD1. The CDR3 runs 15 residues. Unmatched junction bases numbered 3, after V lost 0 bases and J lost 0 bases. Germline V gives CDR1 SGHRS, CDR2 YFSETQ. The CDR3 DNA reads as TGCGCCAGCAGCTTGGCGGGGACAGCCTCCTACGAGCAGTACTTC. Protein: CASSLAGTASYEQYF.

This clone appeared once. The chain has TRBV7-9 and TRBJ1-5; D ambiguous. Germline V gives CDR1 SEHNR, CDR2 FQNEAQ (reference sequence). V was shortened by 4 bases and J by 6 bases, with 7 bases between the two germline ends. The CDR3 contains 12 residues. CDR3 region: CASSSSTQPQHF. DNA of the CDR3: TGTGCCAGCAGCTCCTCTACTCAGCCCCAGCATTTT. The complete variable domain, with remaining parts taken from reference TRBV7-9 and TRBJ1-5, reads DTGVSQNPRHKITKRGQNVTFRCDPISEHNRLYWYRQTLGQGPEFLTYFQNEAQLEKSRLLSDRFSAERPKGSFSTLEIQRTEQGDSAMYLCASSSSTQPQHFGDGTRLSIL.

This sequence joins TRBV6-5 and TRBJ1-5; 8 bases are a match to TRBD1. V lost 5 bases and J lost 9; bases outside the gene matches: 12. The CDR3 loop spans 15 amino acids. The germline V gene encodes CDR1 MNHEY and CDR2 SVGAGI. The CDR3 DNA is TGTGCCAGCAGTCCACTGACAGGGGCTCGCGGGCCCCAGCATTTT. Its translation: CASSPLTGARGPQHF.

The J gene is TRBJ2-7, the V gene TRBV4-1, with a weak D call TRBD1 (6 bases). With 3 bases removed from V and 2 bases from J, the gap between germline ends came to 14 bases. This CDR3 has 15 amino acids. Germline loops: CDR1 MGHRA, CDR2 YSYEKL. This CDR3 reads CASSQIPQGTYEQYF. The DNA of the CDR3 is TGCGCCAGCAGCCAGATTCCACAGGGAACCTACGAGCAGTACTTC.

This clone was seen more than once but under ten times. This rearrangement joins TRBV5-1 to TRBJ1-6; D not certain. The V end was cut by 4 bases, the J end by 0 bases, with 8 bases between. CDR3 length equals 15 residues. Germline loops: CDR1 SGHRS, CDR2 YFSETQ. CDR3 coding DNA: TGCGCCAGCAGCCCCACTAGCTCCTATAATTCACCCCTCCACTTT. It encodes CASSPTSSYNSPLHF.

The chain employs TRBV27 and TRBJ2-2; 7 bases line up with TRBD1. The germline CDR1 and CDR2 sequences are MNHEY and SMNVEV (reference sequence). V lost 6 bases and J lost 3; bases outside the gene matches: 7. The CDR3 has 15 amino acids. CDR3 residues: CASSMTGTYTGELFF. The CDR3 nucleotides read TGTGCCAGCAGCATGACAGGGACATACACCGGGGAGCTGTTTTTT.

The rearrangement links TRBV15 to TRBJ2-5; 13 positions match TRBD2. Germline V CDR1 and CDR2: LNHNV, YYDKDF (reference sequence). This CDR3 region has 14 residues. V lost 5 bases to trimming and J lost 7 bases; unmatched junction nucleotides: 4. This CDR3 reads CATSLGLAGVTQYF. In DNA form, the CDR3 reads TGTGCCACCAGCCTTGGACTAGCGGGAGTGACCCAGTACTTC.

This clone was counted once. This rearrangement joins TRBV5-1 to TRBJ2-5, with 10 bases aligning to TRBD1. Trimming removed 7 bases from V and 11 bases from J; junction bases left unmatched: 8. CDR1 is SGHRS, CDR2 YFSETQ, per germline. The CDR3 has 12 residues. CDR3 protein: CASGTQGQGQYF. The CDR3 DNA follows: TGCGCCAGCGGTACGCAGGGACAGGGGCAGTACTTC.

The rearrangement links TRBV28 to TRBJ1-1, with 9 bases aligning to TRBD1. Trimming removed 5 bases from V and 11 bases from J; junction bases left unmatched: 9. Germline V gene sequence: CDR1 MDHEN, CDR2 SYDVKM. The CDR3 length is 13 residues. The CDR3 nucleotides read TGTGCCAGCAGTGGGACAGGGCGGGATGTTGCTTTCTTT. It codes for CASSGTGRDVAFF. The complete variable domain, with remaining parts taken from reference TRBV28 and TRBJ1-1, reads DVKVTQSSRYLVKRTGEKVFLECVQDMDHENMFWYRQDPGLGLRLIYFSYDVKMKEKGDIPEGYSVSREKKERFSLILESASTNQTSMYLCASSGTGRDVAFFGQGTRLTVV.

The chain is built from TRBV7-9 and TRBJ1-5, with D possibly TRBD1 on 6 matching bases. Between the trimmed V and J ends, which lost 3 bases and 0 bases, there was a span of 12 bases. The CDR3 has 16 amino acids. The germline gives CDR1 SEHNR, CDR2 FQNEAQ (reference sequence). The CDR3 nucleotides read TGTGCCAGCAGCTTTTGGACAGCACATAGCAATCAGCCCCAGCATTTT. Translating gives CASSFWTAHSNQPQHF.

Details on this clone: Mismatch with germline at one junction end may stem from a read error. The CDR3, as DNA: TGTGCTAGCAGCTTAGAGGCAGGGGTAACCTACGAGCAGTACTTC. It specifies CASSLEAGVTYEQYF. The J gene is TRBJ2-7, the V gene TRBV7-7; possibly TRBD1 for D (6 bases). Germline CDR1 SSHAT, CDR2 FNYEAQ (reference sequence). The CDR3 is 15 residues long.